The TCR beta chain under discussion was sequenced for a study of cytomegalovirus exposure and HLA in healthy donors. Study-level points and caveats: A link between a missense DCLRE1C variant and TCR beta V- and J-gene trimming emerged from a later analysis. Diagnosis of cytomegalovirus status made by the classifier reportedly showed high specificity and sensitivity. Rarity held for most TCR sequences, but there were some public TCRs that occurred in many donors. In a later analysis, an Asian-associated ancestry cluster reportedly showed fewer N-insertions than the roughly 730-donor mean.

Comments on this clone: Its antigen is still unknown.

PCR was performed using 60 Vbeta and 13 Jbeta primers. Measured with immunoSEQ multiplex PCR; TCRdb has only the in-frame clones, and not every one. Here the sample spans roughly 43,000 clones, about 60% being singletons. The sample comprised PBMCs. This receptor was obtained from a human donor in good health.

The CDR3 region has the DNA TGTGCCAGCAGCTTAAGAGCAGGGGGCACTGAAGCTTTCTTT. Translated, it gives CASSLRAGGTEAFF. The chain joins TRBV7-2 to TRBJ1-1; 7 bases fit TRBD1. V trimming: 2 bases; J trimming: 4 bases; junction bases outside the gene matches: 4. CDR3 length equals 14 residues. Germline loops: CDR1 SGHTA, CDR2 FQGNSA.